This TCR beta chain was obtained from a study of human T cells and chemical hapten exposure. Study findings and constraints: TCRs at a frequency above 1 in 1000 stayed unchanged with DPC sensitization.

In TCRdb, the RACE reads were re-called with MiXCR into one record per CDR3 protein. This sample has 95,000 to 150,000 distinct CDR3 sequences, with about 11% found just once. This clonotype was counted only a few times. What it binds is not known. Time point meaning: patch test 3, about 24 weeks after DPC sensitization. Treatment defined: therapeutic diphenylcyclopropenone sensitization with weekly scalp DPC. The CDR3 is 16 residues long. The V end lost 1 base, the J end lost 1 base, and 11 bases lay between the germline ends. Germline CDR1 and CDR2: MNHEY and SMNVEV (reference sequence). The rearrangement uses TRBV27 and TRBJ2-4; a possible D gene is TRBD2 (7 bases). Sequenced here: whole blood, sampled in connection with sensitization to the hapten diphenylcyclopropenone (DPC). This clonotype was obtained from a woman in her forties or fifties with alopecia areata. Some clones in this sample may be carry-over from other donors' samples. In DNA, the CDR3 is TGTGCCAGCAGTTTATTGGGGGGGGCCGCCAAAAACATTCAGTACTTC. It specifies CASSLLGGAAKNIQYF.